These T cell receptor beta chains were read from a single sample in a study of beta chain features in type 1 diabetes. Only in-frame clones appear in the TCRdb table, and some are missing; sequencing was by immunoSEQ multiplex PCR. The profile shows a few hundred thousand clones, 11% to 15% of them singletons. The sequenced material came from naive CD4+ T cells from blood. The origin of the receptors is a man between 25 and 39 years old with type 1 diabetes. Both conserved end residues are part of each CDR3. D genes are given only for firm matches. Size values are once, few and many counts, or a class for expanded clones, and some rows have none.

TRBJ2-2 | TRBV10-3 | few | - | TGTGCCATCAGCGCAGAGAACACCGGGGAGCTGTTTTTT | CAISAENTGELFF
TRBJ2-1 | TRBV2 | few | - | TGTGCCAGCAGTGAAGCCGGTAGCTCCTACAATGAGCAGTTCTTC | CASSEAGSSYNEQFF
TRBJ1-1 | TRBV30 | - | - | TGTGCCTGGAGTGAGGGCCGGGGGAGTACTGAAGCTTTCTTT | CAWSEGRGSTEAFF
TRBJ2-7 | TRBV7-2 | few | TRBD1 | TGTGCCAGCAGCTGGGACAGGGGCTCCTACGAGCAGTACTTC | CASSWDRGSYEQYF
TRBJ2-1 | TRBV19 | few | TRBD1 | TGTGCCAGTAGTCCCCAAATACCCCAGGCAGGGGGTGAGCAGTTCTTC | CASSPQIPQAGGEQFF
TRBJ1-1 | TRBV10-3 | - | - | TGTGCCATCAGTGAGAGGCAGACTACTGAAGCTTTCTTT | CAISERQTTEAFF
TRBJ2-5 | TRBV23-1 | few | TRBD1 | TGCGCCAGCAGTCAATCTTTTGGCAGGGGGCAAGAGACCCAGTACTTC | CASSQSFGRGQETQYF
TRBJ1-5 | TRBV7-8 | few | - | TGTGCCAGCAGCTTAGCGGGCTTGGGCAATCAGCCCCAGCATTTT | CASSLAGLGNQPQHF
TRBJ2-5 | TRBV9 | - | - | TGTGCCAGCAGCTTCTCGGGGGAAAAAGAGACCCAGTACTTC | CASSFSGEKETQYF
TRBJ2-5 | TRBV7-9 | few | - | TGTGCCAGCAGCTGGGCTTTTTCGCCGCCCGGGGCCCAGTACTTC | CASSWAFSPPGAQYF